This T cell receptor beta chain stems from a study of siplizumab effects on memory and regulatory T cells. V lost 2 bases, J lost 4 bases, and 10 bases lay in between. Germline V gene lookup returns CDR1 SGDLS and CDR2 YYNGEE. This CDR3 contains 14 residues. TCRdb's table, derived via immunoSEQ multiplex PCR, lists solely in-frame clones and lacks some. Of about 120,000 clones listed, around 94% are singletons. Notes on this clone: Its target is unknown.

Study-wide points: Where siplizumab was present, mappable alloreactive CD4+ clones averaged around 69% Treg-derived, compared with 25% to 30% in controls.

This sequence originates from a human donor in good health. The chain couples TRBV9 to TRBJ2-1; D ambiguous. Sequenced material: non-Treg CD4+ T cells sorted from blood. The CDR3 nucleotides are TGTGCCAGCAGCGTGCAGGTGGGATACAATGAGCAGTTCTTC. Protein product: CASSVQVGYNEQFF. The entire variable domain, with the rest obtained from reference TRBV9 and TRBJ2-1, is as follows: DSGVTQTPKHLITATGQRVTLRCSPRSGDLSVYWYQQSLDQGLQFLIQYYNGEERAKGNILERFSAQQFPDLHSELNLSSLELGDSALYFCASSVQVGYNEQFFGPGTRLTVL.